The text below deals with one TCR beta chain. No antigen is known for it. This CDR3 comprises 13 residues. Trimming removed 1 base from V and 4 bases from J, with 5 bases in between. These data come from a study of post-analysis software for immune sequencing data. Study at large: Included courses were relapsing-remitting and secondary progressive multiple sclerosis; progressive-relapsing multiple sclerosis was also included.

Unique molecular identifiers were built into the TCR beta cDNA libraries. Some 500,000 cDNA molecules were recovered from an input of roughly 0.85 to 10 million T cells. MiXCR, applied by TCRdb to the PCR reads, yields one record per CDR3 protein. The sample includes approximately 570,000 distinct CDR3 sequences, roughly 45% seen only once; the top ten take under 2%. Study findings and constraints: The study found TRBV5-6, TRBV5-1 and TRBV20-1 among about five TRBV segments more frequent in patients than controls. Those with multiple sclerosis, the patient group, showed significantly lower normalized Chao1 diversity than controls.

The chain uses TRBV12-3 or TRBV12-4 and TRBJ1-3; D possibly corresponds to TRBD1 (5 bases). The clonotype comes from a girl between 10 and 17 years old with multiple sclerosis. Sequenced input: blood. This CDR3 is CASSLGQGNTIYF. The DNA of the CDR3 is TGTGCCAGCAGTTTAGGACAGGGAAACACCATATATTTT.